The source of this T cell receptor (beta chain) is a study of blood T cell repertoires in COVID-19 (TCRdb year 2020). Concerning the study at large: The collaborator samples originated in the United States, Italy and Spain and spanned the acute and convalescent phases of COVID-19. The prospective study material was composed of cDNA or gDNA derived from T cells, B-cell-depleted T cells, or PBMCs. The dataset comprised deeply sampled blood TCRbeta repertoires from subjects exposed to, actively infected with, or recovered from COVID-19. The repertoires were made available in a free public database intended to serve as a resource for research on the immune response to SARS-CoV-2. Samples were obtained from the ongoing ImmuneRACE study (first 160 participants) and from roughly 1,300 subjects provided by 6 global collaborators. The sample metadata nearly always contained a de-identified subject ID, COVID-19 status, age in years and sex. Where HLA class I and class II types were available, the types were taken from metadata supplied by the sample provider, not from assay-based typing. Points the paper makes about the study in general: The amount of clinical and demographic metadata varied by source and participant and was provided uncurated.

Each collaborating institution followed its own protocols to collect whole blood in K2EDTA tubes. For TCRbeta analysis, collaborators shipped samples as frozen whole blood, isolated PBMCs, or DNA extracted from either of those sample types. On this clone: This receptor's antigen is unknown. It has no much larger one-base neighbor in the sample; base qualities were not kept.

The immunoSEQ Assay, a bias-controlled multiplex PCR, was used to amplify TCRbeta CDR3 regions from genomic DNA. On the authors' methods: Nucleated cell counts per sample were estimated from amplification of reference gene primers within the assay. Sequence reads were collapsed and filtered to measure the absolute abundance of every unique TCRbeta CDR3 rearrangement. For each sample, productive Simpson clonality was calculated as the square root of Simpson's diversity index over productive rearrangements. This immuneACCESS table, as held by TCRdb, lists in-frame sequences with V and J called but not all clones. Of the missing ones, under half trace to an unresolved V gene in checked studies; the others have no known cause. The DNA was the basis for D and trimming; V, J and clone size are from that table. The table for this sample lists under 20,000 clones; roughly 93% of them were counted only once. The ten largest account for around 6% of the sample.

In the germline V gene, CDR1 corresponds to MNHEY and CDR2 to SVGAGI. The CDR3 runs 13 residues from the cysteine to the phenylalanine. The sequence is cut down to CDR3 DNA, 39 bases in frame from base 1. V sheds 6 bases and J sheds 6 bases, leaving 9 bases between their ends. Recombination joined TRBV6-5 with TRBJ1-6, with the identity of the D gene unclear. The source of this sequence is a human donor in a cohort sampled during active COVID-19. Input material: peripheral blood. The nucleotides are TGTGCCAGCAGAGACAATGCTAATTCACCCCTCCACTTT. It specifies CASRDNANSPLHF.